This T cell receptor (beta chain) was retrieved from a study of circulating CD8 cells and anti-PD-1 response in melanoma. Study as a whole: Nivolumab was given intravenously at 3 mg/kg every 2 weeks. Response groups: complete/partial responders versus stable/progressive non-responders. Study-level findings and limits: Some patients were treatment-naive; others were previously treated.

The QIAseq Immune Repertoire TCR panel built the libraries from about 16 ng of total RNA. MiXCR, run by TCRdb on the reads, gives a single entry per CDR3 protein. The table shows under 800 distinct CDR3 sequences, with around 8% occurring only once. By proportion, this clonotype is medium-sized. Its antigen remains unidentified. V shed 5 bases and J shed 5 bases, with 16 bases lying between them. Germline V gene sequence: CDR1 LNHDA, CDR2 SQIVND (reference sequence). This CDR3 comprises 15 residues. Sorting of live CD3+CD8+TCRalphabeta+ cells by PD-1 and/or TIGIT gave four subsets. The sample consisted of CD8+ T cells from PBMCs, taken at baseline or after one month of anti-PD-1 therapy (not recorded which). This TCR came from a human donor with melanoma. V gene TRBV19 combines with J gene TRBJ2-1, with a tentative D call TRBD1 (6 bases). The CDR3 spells CASSEDRPLDNEQFF. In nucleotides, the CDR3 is TGTGCCAGTAGTGAAGACAGGCCACTTGACAATGAGCAGTTCTTC. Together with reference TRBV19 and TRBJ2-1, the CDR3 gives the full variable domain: DGGITQSPKYLFRKEGQNVTLSCEQNLNHDAMYWYRQDPGQGLRLIYYSQIVNDFQKGDIAEGYSVSREKKESFPLTVTSAQKNPTAFYLCASSEDRPLDNEQFFGPGTRLTVL.